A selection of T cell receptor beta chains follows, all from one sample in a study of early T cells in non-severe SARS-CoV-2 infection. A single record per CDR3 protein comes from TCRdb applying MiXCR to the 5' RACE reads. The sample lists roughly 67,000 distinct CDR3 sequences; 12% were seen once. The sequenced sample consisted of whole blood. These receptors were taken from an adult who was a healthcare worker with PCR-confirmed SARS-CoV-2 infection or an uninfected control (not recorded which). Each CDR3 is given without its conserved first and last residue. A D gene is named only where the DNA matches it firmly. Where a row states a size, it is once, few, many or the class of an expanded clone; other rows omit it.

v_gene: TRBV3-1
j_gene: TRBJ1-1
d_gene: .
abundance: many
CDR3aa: ASSQKRWDNEAF

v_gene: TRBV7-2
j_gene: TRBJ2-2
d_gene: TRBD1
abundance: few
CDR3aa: ASSPHRGGGELF

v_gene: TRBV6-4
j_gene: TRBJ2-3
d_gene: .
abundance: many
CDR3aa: ASSEGDTDTQY

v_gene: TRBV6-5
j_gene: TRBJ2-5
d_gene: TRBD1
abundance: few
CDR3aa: ASRRGRSDRVGQETQY

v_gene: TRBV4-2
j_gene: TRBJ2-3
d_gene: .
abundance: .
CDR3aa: ASSQPRGADTQY

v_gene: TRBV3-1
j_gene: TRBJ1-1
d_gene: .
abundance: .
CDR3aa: ASSPQGGVTTEAF

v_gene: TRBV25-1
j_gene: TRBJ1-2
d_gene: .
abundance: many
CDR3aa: ASSPKGGKGYGYT

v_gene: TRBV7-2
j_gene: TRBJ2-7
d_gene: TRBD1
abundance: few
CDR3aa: ASSSRTGGDPR

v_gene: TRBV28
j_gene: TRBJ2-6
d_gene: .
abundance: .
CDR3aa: ASSLPGSGANVLT

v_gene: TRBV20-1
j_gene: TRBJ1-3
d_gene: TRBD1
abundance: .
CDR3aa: SATGQGPGNTIY

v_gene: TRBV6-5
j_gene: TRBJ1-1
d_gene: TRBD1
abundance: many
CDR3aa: ASSYSSGGMTEAF

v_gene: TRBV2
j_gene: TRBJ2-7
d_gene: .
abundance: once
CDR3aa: ASMAGASYEQY

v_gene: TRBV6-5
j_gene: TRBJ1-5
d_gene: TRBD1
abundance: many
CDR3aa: ASGGGTESNQPQH

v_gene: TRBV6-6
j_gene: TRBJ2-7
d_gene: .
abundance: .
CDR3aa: ASSYVSGISYEQY

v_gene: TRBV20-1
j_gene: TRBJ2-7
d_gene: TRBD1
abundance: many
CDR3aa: SAPGQGPYEQY

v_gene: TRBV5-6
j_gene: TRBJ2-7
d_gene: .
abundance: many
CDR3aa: ASSLGWGEQY

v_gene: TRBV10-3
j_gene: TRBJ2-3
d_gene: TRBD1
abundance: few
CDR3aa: AISKPGTGDDTQY

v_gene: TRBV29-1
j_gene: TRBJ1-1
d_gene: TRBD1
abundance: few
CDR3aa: SVNIGTANTEAF

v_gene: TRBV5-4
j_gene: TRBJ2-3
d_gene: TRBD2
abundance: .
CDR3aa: ASSLASSGVPDTQY

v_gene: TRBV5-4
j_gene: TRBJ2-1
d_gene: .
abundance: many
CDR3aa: ASTLTGYNEQF

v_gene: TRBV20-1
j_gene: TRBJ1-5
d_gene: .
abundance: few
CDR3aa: SARDHWGVQPQH

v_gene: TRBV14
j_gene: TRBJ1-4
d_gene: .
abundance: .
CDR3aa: ASSRLGGSEKLF

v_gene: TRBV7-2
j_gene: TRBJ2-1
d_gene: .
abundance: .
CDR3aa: ASSFSRGRGQF

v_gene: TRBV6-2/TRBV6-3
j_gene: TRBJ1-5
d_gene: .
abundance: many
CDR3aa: ASALDSNQPQH

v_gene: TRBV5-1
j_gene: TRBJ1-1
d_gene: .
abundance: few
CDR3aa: ASSSRGRTNTEAF

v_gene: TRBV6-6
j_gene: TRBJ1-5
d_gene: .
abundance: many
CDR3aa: ASSSYSNQPQH

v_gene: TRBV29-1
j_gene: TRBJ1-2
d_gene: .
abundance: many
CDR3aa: SVERARASGGYT

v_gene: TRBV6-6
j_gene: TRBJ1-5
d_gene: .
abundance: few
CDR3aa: ASSLGRHVYSNQPQH